The 9 T cell receptor beta chains below were found in one sample sequenced in a study of blood T cell repertoires in COVID-19. Some clones are missing from TCRdb's copy, which holds only in-frame ones; the method was immunoSEQ multiplex PCR. There are around 150,000 clones in the sample; around 84% occur only once, and about 3.3% lies in the top ten. Sequencing input: peripheral blood. Source of these receptors: a human donor with acute or convalescent COVID-19. The donor label of this sample is uncertain.

The gene calls are TRBV7-9 and TRBJ1-4; the D is unclear. There are 14 residues in the CDR3. The V gene's germline CDR1 is SEHNR and CDR2 FQNEAQ (reference sequence). The V end was cut by 3 bases, the J end by 6 bases, with 11 bases between. The CDR3 spells CASSFGVLDEKLFF. The CDR3 DNA is TGTGCCAGCAGCTTCGGGGTTTTGGATGAAAAACTGTTTTTT.

J is TRBJ2-3 and V is TRBV14; 8 bases fit TRBD2. CDR1 and CDR2 (germline): SGHDN, FVKESK. The CDR3 consists of 15 residues. The trim removed 1 base at V and 2 bases at J, leaving 2 bases unmatched. The CDR3 DNA follows: TGTGCCAGCAGCCAAGCCGGGGGGGCCACAGATACGCAGTATTTT. Protein product: CASSQAGGATDTQYF.

This clone has a single count. This specimen includes other DNA sequences encoding the same CDR3. The chain couples TRBV30 to TRBJ1-2; weak D call: TRBD1 (6 bases). The CDR3 runs to 13 residues. Germline V gene lookup returns CDR1 GTSNPN and CDR2 SVGIG (reference sequence). Trimming pared 0 bases from V and 4 bases from J, leaving 9 bases between. The CDR3 coding sequence is TGTGCCTGGAGTGTGGGGGGGGCCTATGGCTACACCTTC. Encoded protein: CAWSVGGAYGYTF.

The chain uses TRBV19 and TRBJ2-5; 10 bases align to TRBD2. The trim removed 1 base at V and 5 bases at J, leaving 1 base unmatched. Germline CDR1 is LNHDA and CDR2 is SQIVND (reference sequence). The CDR3 consists of 14 residues. CDR3 sequence (DNA): TGTGCCAGTAGTATAGGGGGACTAGCGGAGACCCAGTACTTC. This sequence encodes CASSIGGLAETQYF.

The chain joins TRBV7-2 to TRBJ2-2, with 7 positions matching TRBD2. V was clipped by 0 bases and J by 2 bases; unmatched bases: 3. Germline-derived CDR1 and CDR2 are SGHTA and FQGNSA. CDR3 length equals 16 residues. The CDR3 loop reads CASSLATSLNTGELFF. Here the CDR3 DNA reads TGTGCCAGCAGCTTAGCGACTAGCCTAAACACCGGGGAGCTGTTTTTT.

This chain connects TRBV4-1 to TRBJ1-2; 9 nucleotides match TRBD1. Per germline, CDR1 MGHRA and CDR2 YSYEKL. This CDR3 has 15 amino acids. V shed 4 bases and J 2 bases; nucleotides not matched to a gene: 5. The CDR3 spells CASSPGQGLNYGYTF. In nucleotides, the CDR3 is TGCGCCAGCAGCCCTGGACAGGGGTTAAACTATGGCTACACCTTC.

V gene TRBV19 combines with J gene TRBJ1-1, with D possibly being TRBD1 (6 bases). CDR3 size: 15 residues. Germline-derived CDR1 and CDR2 are LNHDA and SQIVND (reference sequence). The V and J ends lost 5 bases and 1 base respectively, with 14 bases between them. In nucleotides, the CDR3 is TGTGCCAGTAGTGAGTACAGGGTAGGGAACACTGAAGCTTTCTTT. Protein: CASSEYRVGNTEAFF.

The CDR3 is CASSRQAPETQYF. The DNA for the CDR3 is TGTGCCAGCAGCCGCCAGGCCCCAGAGACCCAGTACTTC. The chain uses TRBV14 and TRBJ2-5; D is ambiguous. The CDR3 contains 13 residues. Germline V lookup: CDR1 SGHDN, CDR2 FVKESK. V was shortened by 4 bases and J by 4 bases, with 10 bases between the two germline ends.

V and J are TRBV28 and TRBJ2-4; 7 nucleotides agree with TRBD1. Trimming cost V 5 bases and J 12 bases; bases outside gene matches: 4. The germline gives CDR1 MDHEN, CDR2 SYDVKM. CDR3 length equals 11 residues. The CDR3 sequence is CASSAGDSQYF. CDR3 DNA sequence: TGTGCCAGCAGTGCCGGGGACAGTCAGTACTTC.